Listed here are 19 T cell receptor beta chains from one sample, sequenced in a study of T-cell memory formation after mild COVID-19. TCRdb fed the 5' RACE reads into MiXCR, producing one record per CDR3 protein. The data hold more than 250,000 distinct CDR3 sequences, with around 16% observed a single time. The sample comprised PBMCs or a T cell subset sorted from them (not recorded which). Receptor source: a man aged 18 to 30 who had mild COVID-19 (a few samples of this study predate the infection). Cell type and time point are not known.

The chain carries TRBV5-6 and TRBJ2-7, with 9 bases fitting TRBD1. Germline CDR1 SGHDT, CDR2 YYEEEE. The CDR3 length is 14 residues. The trim removed 2 bases at V and 3 bases at J, leaving 3 bases unmatched. CDR3 DNA: TGTGCCAGCAGCTTCGGGACAGGGCACTACGAGCAGTACGTC. As protein: CASSFGTGHYEQYV.

This rearrangement joins TRBV7-2 to TRBJ2-3, with 7 nucleotides matching TRBD2. The junction had 9 bases not matched to a gene; V was cut back by 6 bases and J by 0 bases. Germline V gives CDR1 SGHTA, CDR2 FQGNSA. The CDR3 has 16 amino acids. CDR3 loop: CASRLGGGPSTDTQYF. The CDR3, as DNA: TGTGCCAGCAGGTTGGGGGGAGGGCCTAGCACAGATACGCAGTATTTT. The whole variable domain, filled in from reference TRBV7-2 and TRBJ2-3, reads GAGVSQSPSNKVTEKGKDVELRCDPISGHTALYWYRQSLGQGLEFLIYFQGNSAPDKSGLPSDRFSAERTGGSVSTLTIQRTQQEDSAVYLCASRLGGGPSTDTQYFGPGTRLTVL.

This clonotype has only a few counts. The chain has TRBV2 and TRBJ2-7, with a weak D call TRBD2 (5 bases). CDR1 is SNHLY and CDR2 is FYNNEI in the germline V gene. CDR3 length: 15 amino acids. Trimming pared 4 bases from V and 6 bases from J, leaving 19 bases between. The CDR3: CASSGQAGRHSEQYF. CDR3 DNA sequence: TGTGCCAGCAGTGGGCAGGCGGGCCGACACTCCGAGCAGTACTTC.

The rearrangement joins TRBV7-8 to TRBJ2-3; 8 bases map to TRBD2. Germline CDR1 and CDR2: SGHVS and FQNEAQ. The CDR3 sequence is 15 residues long. V gave up 3 bases and J gave up 1 base; unmatched junction bases: 3. Here the CDR3 reads CASSFNSGGTDTQYF. Here the CDR3 DNA reads TGTGCCAGCAGCTTCAATAGCGGGGGCACAGATACGCAGTATTTT.

This chain joins TRBV12-3 or TRBV12-4 and TRBJ2-1; 12 bases are a match to TRBD1. The junction had 3 bases not matched to a gene; V was cut back by 3 bases and J by 9 bases. The CDR3 is made up of 14 amino acids. The CDR3 DNA sequence: TGTGCCAGCAGTTTCGGGACAGGGGGCAGTGAGCAGTTCTTC. Encoded protein: CASSFGTGGSEQFF.

This clonotype was recorded a few times. The chain recombines TRBV18 with TRBJ1-1; no reliable D call. CDR3 length: 15 residues. Germline values: CDR1 KGHSH, CDR2 LQKENI. Trimming removed 1 base from V and 5 bases from J, with 14 bases in between. The CDR3 here is CASSPRQLGMTEAFF. The CDR3 bases are TGTGCCAGCTCACCACGGCAGCTGGGGATGACTGAAGCTTTCTTT.

This clonotype appeared many times. The chain links TRBV7-2 to TRBJ2-1; TRBD2 matches at 13 bases. The junction had 7 bases not matched to a gene; V was cut back by 5 bases and J by 9 bases. This CDR3 is 15 amino acids long. The germline CDR1 and CDR2 sequences are SGHTA and FQGNSA. Here the CDR3 DNA reads TGTGCCAGCAGCCCGACTAGCGGGGGGCCGGGTGAGCAGTTCTTC. Translated: CASSPTSGGPGEQFF.

In this sample, this clonotype turned up once. At one end the junction does not follow the germline gene, possibly because of a read error. The V and J genes are TRBV7-7 and TRBJ2-3; 10 bases are a match to TRBD2. CDR1 and CDR2 from the germline V gene are SSHAT and FNYEAQ (reference sequence). The CDR3 totals 16 residues. In DNA form, the CDR3 reads TGTGCTAGCAGCTTGCGTAGCGGGGGGCGCACAGATACGCAGTATTTT. Amino acids: CASSLRSGGRTDTQYF.

This clonotype showed up just a few times. The J gene is TRBJ2-7, the V gene TRBV5-1; TRBD1 aligns across 9 bases. The CDR3 consists of 15 residues. V gave up 0 bases and J gave up 3 bases; unmatched junction bases: 4. CDR1 and CDR2 (germline): SGHRS, YFSETQ. CDR3 in amino acids: CASSLEPGQGYEQYF. In DNA form, the CDR3 reads TGCGCCAGCAGCTTGGAACCGGGACAGGGCTACGAGCAGTACTTC. The variable domain in full, completed from reference TRBV5-1 and TRBJ2-7, reads KAGVTQTPRYLIKTRGQQVTLSCSPISGHRSVSWYQQTPGQGLQFLFEYFSETQRNKGNFPGRFSGRQFSNSRSEMNVSTLELGDSALYLCASSLEPGQGYEQYFGPGTRLTVT.

This clonotype was recorded a few times. The rearrangement uses TRBV28 and TRBJ1-2, with D perhaps TRBD1 (5 bases). The CDR3 has 15 residues. The germline CDR1 and CDR2 sequences are MDHEN and SYDVKM. V dropped 10 bases and J dropped 8 bases, with 26 bases sitting between them. In nucleotides, the CDR3 is TGTGCCACATCTCCACCCTCCGGGACCCAAAGGGGCTACACCTTC. Its translation: CATSPPSGTQRGYTF.

This clonotype was detected ten times or more. In nucleotides, the CDR3 is TGCAGTGCTAGAGGGGACCTAGCATTCAATGAGCAGTTCTTC. The encoded protein is CSARGDLAFNEQFF. The chain combines TRBV20-1 with TRBJ2-1; D possibly uses TRBD1 or TRBD2 (5 bases each). The length of the CDR3 is 14 residues. Trimming pared 1 base from V and 6 bases from J, leaving 13 bases between. Looked up from germline, CDR1 is DFQATT and CDR2 is SNEGSKA (reference sequence).

This clonotype has only a few counts. The germline gene is not matched at one end of the junction; a read error may be the cause. The V and J genes are TRBV20-1 and TRBJ2-3; the D is unclear. The CDR3 consists of 14 residues. CDR1 and CDR2 (germline): DFQATT, SNEGSKA (reference sequence). CDR3 nucleotides: TGCAGTGCCAGAGCGTATGCTAGCACAGATACGCAGTATTTT. Translating gives CSARAYASTDTQYF.

Ten or more counts support this clonotype. The V gene is TRBV20-1, the J gene TRBJ2-1; 7 nucleotides line up with TRBD2. This CDR3 spans 15 amino acids. J was trimmed by 2 bases and V by 0 bases; bases with no gene match: 4. Per germline, CDR1 DFQATT and CDR2 SNEGSKA (reference sequence). In nucleotides, the CDR3 is TGCAGTGCTAGAGATTCGGCGGGAGCCTACAATGAGCAGTTCTTC. As protein: CSARDSAGAYNEQFF.

The chain links TRBV27 to TRBJ1-2, with D perhaps TRBD1 (5 bases). Germline V gene lookup returns CDR1 MNHEY and CDR2 SMNVEV (reference sequence). V lost 4 bases to trimming and J lost 4 bases, with 16 bases between them. The CDR3 is made up of 15 amino acids. CDR3 residues: CASSYSRGGVYGYTF. The CDR3 bases are TGTGCCAGCAGTTACTCCCGTGGGGGGGTCTATGGCTACACCTTC.

This clonotype was found a few times. The rearrangement joins TRBV5-1 to TRBJ2-5; 14 bases line up with TRBD2. The CDR3 consists of 19 residues. Germline V gene data show CDR1 as SGHRS and CDR2 as YFSETQ. The V gene end was trimmed by 4 bases and the J gene end by 5 bases; junction bases not matched to a gene: 16. DNA of the CDR3: TGCGCCAGCAGCCCTTACAACCCCGGGACTAGCGGGGGAGGGGAGACCCAGTACTTC. Its translation is CASSPYNPGTSGGGETQYF.

This clonotype was seen a handful of times. The V call is TRBV20-1, the J call TRBJ1-1, with a weak D call TRBD1 (5 bases). V lost 2 bases and J lost 10, with 20 bases in between. Germline V gives CDR1 DFQATT, CDR2 SNEGSKA (reference sequence). The CDR3 has 14 amino acids. This CDR3 is CSARHPPGDLGAFF. The CDR3 DNA reads TGCAGTGCTAGACACCCCCCGGGGGATCTCGGAGCTTTCTTT.

This clonotype was seen at least ten times. The chain couples TRBV7-9 to TRBJ2-3; 13 nucleotides match TRBD2. V lost 5 bases and J lost 4; bases outside the gene matches: 3. The CDR3 is 15 amino acids. CDR1 SEHNR and CDR2 FQNEAQ come from the germline V gene (reference sequence). This chain's CDR3 is CASSIGLAGADTQYF. The CDR3 DNA reads as TGTGCCAGCAGCATCGGACTAGCGGGGGCAGATACGCAGTATTTT.

This clonotype has ten or more counts. This chain connects TRBV5-1 to TRBJ1-1; 8 bases map to TRBD1. There are 14 residues in the CDR3. The J segment lost 2 bases and the V segment lost 2 bases, leaving 2 bases of the junction unmatched. Germline values: CDR1 SGHRS, CDR2 YFSETQ. The CDR3 protein is CASSFGTGNTEAFF. CDR3 DNA: TGCGCCAGCAGCTTCGGGACAGGTAACACTGAAGCTTTCTTT. Complete variable domain (other parts from reference TRBV5-1 and TRBJ1-1): KAGVTQTPRYLIKTRGQQVTLSCSPISGHRSVSWYQQTPGQGLQFLFEYFSETQRNKGNFPGRFSGRQFSNSRSEMNVSTLELGDSALYLCASSFGTGNTEAFFGQGTRLTVV.

This clonotype showed up just a few times. The chain uses TRBV15 and TRBJ2-1; D is tentatively TRBD1 or TRBD2 (6 bases each). Germline V gene lookup returns CDR1 LNHNV and CDR2 YYDKDF (reference sequence). The CDR3 is made up of 13 amino acids. The V end lost 0 bases, the J end lost 13 bases, and 13 bases lay between the germline ends. CDR3 nucleotide sequence: TGTGCCACCAGCAGAGATCTGGGCGGGACACAGTTCTTC. This gives the protein CATSRDLGGTQFF.